The 21 T cell receptor beta chains below were found in one sample sequenced in a study of T cell responses to AZD1222 COVID-19 vaccine. Measured with immunoSEQ multiplex PCR; TCRdb has only the in-frame clones, and not every one. The sample records about 140,000 clones, 90% to 95% being singletons. The material sequenced was peripheral blood, taken 28 days after the second AZD1222 dose. Receptor source: an adult who received the AZD1222 COVID-19 vaccine.

The chain is built from TRBV28 and TRBJ2-3; TRBD2 agrees at 8 bases. CDR1 MDHEN and CDR2 SYDVKM come from the germline V gene. This CDR3 has 17 residues. V was clipped by 5 bases and J by 3 bases; unmatched bases: 13. DNA for the CDR3: TGTGCCAGCAGTCGCGGGAAGCGGGAGTTTAGTACAGATACGCAGTATTTT. It translates to CASSRGKREFSTDTQYF.

This clone showed up just once. The chain is built from TRBV2 and TRBJ1-5; D uncertain. V lost 4 bases and J 0 bases, leaving 10 bases between the germline ends. The CDR3 extends over 15 amino acids. CDR1 and CDR2 from the germline V gene are SNHLY and FYNNEI. The CDR3 DNA sequence: TGTGCCAGCAGTGGTAGGAGCTCTAGCAATCAGCCCCAGCATTTT. It is translated as CASSGRSSSNQPQHF.

In nucleotides, the CDR3 is TGTGCCAGCAGCCCCGGGGAGTCACCCCTCCACTTT. It translates to CASSPGESPLHF. The chain combines TRBV9 with TRBJ1-6, with D unclear. The CDR3 runs 12 residues. CDR1 SGDLS and CDR2 YYNGEE come from the germline V gene. V lost 4 bases, J lost 10 bases, and 9 bases lay in between. Looking up the rest from reference TRBV9 and TRBJ1-6 gives the full variable domain: DSGVTQTPKHLITATGQRVTLRCSPRSGDLSVYWYQQSLDQGLQFLIQYYNGEERAKGNILERFSAQQFPDLHSELNLSSLELGDSALYFCASSPGESPLHFGNGTRLTVT.

V is TRBV18 and J is TRBJ2-7; TRBD1 matches at 7 bases. Trimming removed 3 bases from V and 2 bases from J; junction bases left unmatched: 1. Germline V gene sequence: CDR1 KGHSH, CDR2 LQKENI. The CDR3 is 13 amino acids. Here the CDR3 reads CASSPGTAYEQYF. CDR3 DNA sequence: TGTGCCAGCTCACCGGGGACAGCCTACGAGCAGTACTTC.

The chain joins TRBV6-5 to TRBJ2-2; unclear D gene. Germline lookup yields CDR1 MNHEY and CDR2 SVGAGI. The CDR3 is made up of 12 amino acids. The V gene lost 7 bases and the J gene lost 3 bases, with 6 bases spanning the gap. CDR3 nucleotide sequence: TGTGCCAGCAAACAGTACACCGGGGAGCTGTTTTTT. Amino acids: CASKQYTGELFF.

The CDR3 region is CASRRTPRDSFEQYF. As DNA, the CDR3 is TGTGCCAGCAGGCGCACACCCCGGGACTCCTTTGAGCAGTACTTC. The gene calls are TRBV27 and TRBJ2-7; possible D gene TRBD2, 6 bases. V lost 6 bases and J 7 bases, leaving 22 bases between the germline ends. This CDR3 is 15 amino acids long. Germline CDR1 reads MNHEY; CDR2 reads SMNVEV (reference sequence).

The V and J genes are TRBV5-6 and TRBJ1-1, with D unclear. Looked up from germline, CDR1 is SGHDT and CDR2 is YYEEEE. V lost 4 bases and J lost 7, with 14 bases in between. The CDR3 has 13 residues. CDR3 sequence: CASSPTRRDEAFF. As DNA, the CDR3 is TGTGCCAGCAGCCCTACTCGGAGAGATGAAGCTTTCTTT.

V and J are TRBV5-4 and TRBJ2-1; TRBD2 aligns across 8 bases. Germline lookup yields CDR1 SGHNT and CDR2 YYREEE (reference sequence). CDR3 size: 16 residues. Trimming at V came to 9 bases and at J to 2 bases, leaving 13 bases not matched to a gene. The chain's CDR3 is CATSPKSGSTYNEQFF. In DNA, the CDR3 is TGTGCCACTAGCCCCAAGAGCGGGAGTACCTACAATGAGCAGTTCTTC.

The J gene is TRBJ1-1, the V gene TRBV7-2; D unresolved. Per the germline V gene, CDR1 is SGHTA and CDR2 is FQGNSA. The CDR3 has 13 amino acids. Trimming cost V 1 base and J 4 bases, with 7 bases left between them. CDR3 sequence reads: CASSLGLSTEAFF. The CDR3 DNA follows: TGTGCCAGCAGCTTAGGCCTCAGCACTGAAGCTTTCTTT.

This rearrangement joins TRBV28 to TRBJ1-5; no clear D. Trimming took off 3 bases at V and 4 bases at J, with 10 bases between the two ends. The CDR3 has 14 amino acids. CDR1 is MDHEN, CDR2 SYDVKM, per germline. CDR3 sequence reads: CASSFNGYNQPQHF. The CDR3 coding sequence is TGTGCCAGCAGTTTCAACGGTTATAATCAGCCCCAGCATTTT.

The chain is built from TRBV24-1 and TRBJ2-7, with a weak D call TRBD1 (6 bases). The ends were cut back, 9 bases at V and 1 base at J, with 15 bases in the middle. The CDR3 loop spans 14 amino acids. Germline-derived CDR1 and CDR2 are KGHDR and SFDVKD. CDR3 residues: CATEGESDSYEQYF. In DNA, the CDR3 is TGTGCCACCGAGGGGGAATCTGATTCCTACGAGCAGTACTTC.

The chain uses TRBV28 and TRBJ1-5; TRBD1 might be the D (5 bases). CDR3 length equals 14 residues. Germline V gene sequence: CDR1 MDHEN, CDR2 SYDVKM. V lost 6 bases to trimming and J lost 5 bases, with 14 bases between them. CDR3 coding DNA: TGTGCCAGCAGCCCGAACAGGTTCTATCAGCCCCAGCATTTT. It codes for CASSPNRFYQPQHF.

V usage is TRBV5-8 and J usage is TRBJ1-1; D is unresolved. The CDR3 has 10 amino acids. CDR1 is SGHTS and CDR2 is YDEGEE in the germline V gene. With 2 bases removed from V and 7 bases from J, the gap between germline ends came to 3 bases. CDR3 bases: TGTGCCAGCAGCTTAGGTGAAGCTTTCTTT. As protein: CASSLGEAFF.

The chain combines TRBV5-4 with TRBJ2-5, with D possibly called TRBD1 or TRBD2 (5 bases each). CDR1 is SGHNT and CDR2 is YYREEE in the germline V gene (reference sequence). Deletions cut 4 bases from V and 5 bases from J, with 15 bases between. This CDR3 region has 14 residues. The chain's CDR3 is CASSRWGEGETQYF. The CDR3 DNA follows: TGTGCCAGCAGCCGATGGGGTGAGGGGGAGACCCAGTACTTC. Based on the CDR3 plus reference TRBV5-4 and TRBJ2-5, the full variable domain is ETGVTQSPTHLIKTRGQQVTLRCSSQSGHNTVSWYQQALGQGPQFIFQYYREEENGRGNFPPRFSGLQFPNYSSELNVNALELDDSALYLCASSRWGEGETQYFGPGTRLLVL.

V and J are TRBV28 and TRBJ1-1; D is uncertain. V shed 2 bases and J shed 5 bases, with 9 bases lying between them. Germline-derived CDR1 and CDR2 are MDHEN and SYDVKM. The CDR3 has 13 residues. The CDR3 protein is CASSLNRGTEAFF. Here the CDR3 DNA reads TGTGCCAGCAGTTTAAACCGAGGGACTGAAGCTTTCTTT.

This chain uses TRBV5-1 with TRBJ1-2; D is perhaps TRBD1 (6 bases). The V end was cut by 0 bases, the J end by 4 bases, with 10 bases between. Germline CDR1 SGHRS, CDR2 YFSETQ. The length of the CDR3 is 14 residues. CDR3 in DNA: TGCGCCAGCAGCTTGGAGGGGGGTAGCTATGGCTACACCTTC. As protein: CASSLEGGSYGYTF.

Only one count was recorded for this clone. The chain has TRBV12-2 and TRBJ1-5; the D segment call TRBD1 is taken from the table without a DNA check. TRBV12-2 is a known pseudogene. The CDR3 contains 23 residues. CDR3 DNA: TGTGCAAGTCGCTTAGTCCCGGGACAGTCCCTACAAACATCCATTTATAGCAATCAGCCCCAGCATTTT. This translates into CASRLVPGQSLQTSIYSNQPQHF.

The V gene is TRBV6-5, the J gene TRBJ2-1; TRBD2 agrees at 16 bases. This CDR3 has 16 residues. Germline loops: CDR1 MNHEY, CDR2 SVGAGI. The V and J ends lost 0 bases and 8 bases, in that order; junction bases with no gene match: 1. The CDR3 protein is CASSYSGLAGGHEQFF. The CDR3 DNA is TGTGCCAGCAGTTACTCGGGACTAGCGGGAGGGCATGAGCAGTTCTTC.

V usage is TRBV15 and J usage is TRBJ2-1, with D possibly matching TRBD2 (5 bases). Between the trimmed V and J ends, which lost 3 bases and 0 bases, there was a span of 18 bases. The CDR3 has 18 residues. Germline CDR1 is LNHNV and CDR2 is YYDKDF (reference sequence). The CDR3 spells CATSSTQLEGISYNEQFF. CDR3 DNA sequence: TGTGCCACCAGCAGTACCCAATTAGAGGGAATCTCCTACAATGAGCAGTTCTTC.

The rearrangement joins TRBV11-2 to TRBJ1-1; a possible D gene is TRBD1 (5 bases). With 10 bases removed from V and 0 bases from J, the gap between germline ends came to 15 bases. The CDR3 contains 14 residues. Per the germline V gene, CDR1 is SGHAT and CDR2 is FQNNGV. The CDR3 coding sequence is TGTGCCACCGGGGGGAACTCCCTGAACACTGAAGCTTTCTTT. This sequence encodes CATGGNSLNTEAFF.

The chain joins TRBV9 to TRBJ2-1; 7 bases are a match to TRBD2. CDR3 length: 16 residues. V dropped 4 bases and J dropped 4; count of bases not matched to a gene: 11. Germline CDR1 SGDLS, CDR2 YYNGEE. The CDR3 region is CASSPQAGRGYNEQFF. In DNA form, the CDR3 reads TGTGCCAGCAGCCCACAAGCGGGGAGGGGTTACAATGAGCAGTTCTTC.